This TCR beta chain was sequenced in a study of T cells in localized non-small cell lung cancer. Whole-study results and caveats: Elevated circulating T cell density in blood was associated with longer overall survival. Uninvolved nearby lung showed the greatest T cell clonality, exceeding that found in tumor. Median about 58 top-100 tumor clones were shared with paired adjacent lung.

The V segment lost 3 bases and the J segment 8 bases; nucleotides outside the gene matches: 13. CDR3 size: 16 residues. About this clone itself: Its antigen is undetermined.

Some clones are missing from TCRdb's copy, which holds only in-frame ones; the method was immunoSEQ multiplex PCR. The top ten clones hold around 9.9% of a sample with about 6,300 clones, roughly 41% of them seen once. J is TRBJ1-2 and V is TRBV23-1; TRBD1 agrees at 9 bases. TRBV23-1 is an ORF, with its function uncertain. The receptor was derived from a woman aged 35 to 70 with stage II squamous cell lung carcinoma. The specimen was lung tumor tissue, collected before any cancer treatment. In DNA form, the CDR3 reads TGCGCCAGCAGTCACTCGGTGGGACAGGGTTATTTCGGCTACACCTTC. Translating gives CASSHSVGQGYFGYTF.